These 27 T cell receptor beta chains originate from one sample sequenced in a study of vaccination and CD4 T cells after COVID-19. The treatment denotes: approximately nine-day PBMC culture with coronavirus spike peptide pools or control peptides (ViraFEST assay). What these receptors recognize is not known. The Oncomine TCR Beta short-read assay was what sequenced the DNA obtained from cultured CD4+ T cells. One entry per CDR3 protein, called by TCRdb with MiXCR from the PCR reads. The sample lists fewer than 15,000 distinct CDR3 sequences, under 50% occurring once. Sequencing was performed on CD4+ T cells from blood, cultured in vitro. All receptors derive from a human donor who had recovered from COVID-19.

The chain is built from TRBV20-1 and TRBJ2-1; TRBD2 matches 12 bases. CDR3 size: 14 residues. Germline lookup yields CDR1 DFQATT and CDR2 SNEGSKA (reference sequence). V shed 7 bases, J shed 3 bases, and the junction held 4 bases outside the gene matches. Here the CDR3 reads CSVWTSGIYNEQFF. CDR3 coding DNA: TGCAGTGTTTGGACTAGCGGGATCTACAATGAGCAGTTCTTC.

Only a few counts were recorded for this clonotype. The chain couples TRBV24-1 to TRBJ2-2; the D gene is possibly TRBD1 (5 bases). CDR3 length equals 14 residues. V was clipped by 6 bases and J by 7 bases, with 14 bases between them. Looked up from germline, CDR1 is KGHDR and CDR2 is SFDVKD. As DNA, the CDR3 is TGTGCCACCAGTTCCAGGGTTCAGGGCGGGGAGCTGTTTTTT. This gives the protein CATSSRVQGGELFF.

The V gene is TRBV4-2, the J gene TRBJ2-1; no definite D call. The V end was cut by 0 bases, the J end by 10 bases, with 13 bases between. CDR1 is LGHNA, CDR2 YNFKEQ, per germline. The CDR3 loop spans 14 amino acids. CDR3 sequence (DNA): TGTGCCAGCAGCCAAGATTTTAAAGCAGGAGAGCAGTTCTTC. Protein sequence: CASSQDFKAGEQFF.

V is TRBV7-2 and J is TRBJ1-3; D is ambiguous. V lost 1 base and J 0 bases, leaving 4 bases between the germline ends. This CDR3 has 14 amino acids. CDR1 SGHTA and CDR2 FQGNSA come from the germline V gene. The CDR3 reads CASSLGNSGNTIYF. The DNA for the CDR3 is TGTGCCAGCAGCTTAGGAAACTCTGGAAACACCATATATTTT.

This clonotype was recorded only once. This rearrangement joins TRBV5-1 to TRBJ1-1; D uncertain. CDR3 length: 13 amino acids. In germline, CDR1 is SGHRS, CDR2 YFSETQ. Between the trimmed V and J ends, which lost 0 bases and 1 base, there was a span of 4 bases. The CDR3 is CASSLGANTEAFF. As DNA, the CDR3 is TGCGCCAGCAGCTTGGGGGCGAACACTGAAGCTTTCTTT.

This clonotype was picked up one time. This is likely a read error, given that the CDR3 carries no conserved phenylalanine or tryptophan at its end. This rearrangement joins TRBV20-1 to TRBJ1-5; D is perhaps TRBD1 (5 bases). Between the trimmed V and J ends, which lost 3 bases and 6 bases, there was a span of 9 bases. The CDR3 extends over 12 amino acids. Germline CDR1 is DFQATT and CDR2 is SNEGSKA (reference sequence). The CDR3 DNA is TGCAGTGCTAGGGAGGGGACTCAGCCCCAGCATTCT. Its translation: CSAREGTQPQHS.

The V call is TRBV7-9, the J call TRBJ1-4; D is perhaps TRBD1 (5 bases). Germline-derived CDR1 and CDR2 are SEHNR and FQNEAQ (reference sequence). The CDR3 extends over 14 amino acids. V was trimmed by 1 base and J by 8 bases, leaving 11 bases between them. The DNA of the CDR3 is TGTGCCAGCAGCTTAGTTGGGACGTCCGAAAAACTGTTTTTT. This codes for CASSLVGTSEKLFF.

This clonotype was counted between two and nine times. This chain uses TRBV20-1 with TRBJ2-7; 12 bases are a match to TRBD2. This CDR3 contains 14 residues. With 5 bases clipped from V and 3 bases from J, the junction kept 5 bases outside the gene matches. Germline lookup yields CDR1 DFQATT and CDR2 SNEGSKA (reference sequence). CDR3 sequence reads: CSAQGTSGYYEQYF. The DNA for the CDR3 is TGCAGTGCTCAAGGGACTAGCGGGTACTACGAGCAGTACTTC.

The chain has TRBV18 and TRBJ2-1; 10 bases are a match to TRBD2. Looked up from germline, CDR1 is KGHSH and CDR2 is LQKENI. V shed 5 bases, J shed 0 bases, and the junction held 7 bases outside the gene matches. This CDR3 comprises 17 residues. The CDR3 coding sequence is TGTGCCAGCTCATACGACCTAGCGGGAGCCTCCTACAATGAGCAGTTCTTC. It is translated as CASSYDLAGASYNEQFF.

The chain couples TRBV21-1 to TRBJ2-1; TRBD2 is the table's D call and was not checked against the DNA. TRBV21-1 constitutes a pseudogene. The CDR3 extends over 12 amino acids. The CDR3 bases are TGTGCCATCACTAGCGGGAGGAATGAGCAGTTCTTC. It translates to CAITSGRNEQFF.

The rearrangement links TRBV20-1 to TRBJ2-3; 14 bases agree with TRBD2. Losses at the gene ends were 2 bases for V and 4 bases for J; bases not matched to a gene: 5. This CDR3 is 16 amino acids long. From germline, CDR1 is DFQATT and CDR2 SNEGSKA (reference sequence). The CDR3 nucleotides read TGCAGTGCTAGACCACCGGGACTAGCGGGAGCAGATACGCAGTATTTT. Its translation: CSARPPGLAGADTQYF.

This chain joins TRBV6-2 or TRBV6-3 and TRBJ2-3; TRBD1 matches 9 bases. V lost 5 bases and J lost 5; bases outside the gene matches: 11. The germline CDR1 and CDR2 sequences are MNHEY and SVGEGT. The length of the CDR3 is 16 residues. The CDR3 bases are TGTGCCAGCAGTAAAAGGGCCGGACAGGGGAGAGATACGCAGTATTTT. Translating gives CASSKRAGQGRDTQYF.

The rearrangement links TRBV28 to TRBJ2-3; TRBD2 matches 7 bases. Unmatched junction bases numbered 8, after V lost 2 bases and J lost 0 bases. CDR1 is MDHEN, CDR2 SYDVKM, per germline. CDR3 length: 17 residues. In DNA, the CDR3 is TGTGCCAGCAGTTTAGAGGCTAGCGGAACTAGCACAGATACGCAGTATTTT. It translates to CASSLEASGTSTDTQYF.

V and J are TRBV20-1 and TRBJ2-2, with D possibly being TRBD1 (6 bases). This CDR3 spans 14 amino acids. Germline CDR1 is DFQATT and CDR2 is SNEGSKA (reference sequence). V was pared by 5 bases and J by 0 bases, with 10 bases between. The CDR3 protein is CSAHRTANTGELFF. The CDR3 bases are TGCAGTGCTCACCGGACAGCGAACACCGGGGAGCTGTTTTTT.

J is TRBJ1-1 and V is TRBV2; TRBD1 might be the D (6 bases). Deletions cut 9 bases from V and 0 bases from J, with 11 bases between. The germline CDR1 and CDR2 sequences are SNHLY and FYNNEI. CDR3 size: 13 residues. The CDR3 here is CARSGQLNTEAFF. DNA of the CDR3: TGTGCCAGGTCCGGACAGTTGAACACTGAAGCTTTCTTT.

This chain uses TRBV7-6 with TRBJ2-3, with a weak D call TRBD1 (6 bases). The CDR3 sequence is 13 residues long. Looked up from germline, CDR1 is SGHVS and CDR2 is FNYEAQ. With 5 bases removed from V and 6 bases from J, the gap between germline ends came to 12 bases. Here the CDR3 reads CASSLRQGDTQYF. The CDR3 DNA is TGTGCCAGCAGCCTGAGGCAGGGGGATACGCAGTATTTT.

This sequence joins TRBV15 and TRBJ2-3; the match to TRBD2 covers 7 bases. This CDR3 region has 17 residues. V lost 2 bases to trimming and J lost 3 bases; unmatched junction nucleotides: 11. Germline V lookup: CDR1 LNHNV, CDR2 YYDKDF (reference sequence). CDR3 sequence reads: CATSRKVGGSVTDTQYF. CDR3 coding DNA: TGTGCCACCAGCAGAAAAGTCGGCGGGAGTGTAACAGATACGCAGTATTTT.

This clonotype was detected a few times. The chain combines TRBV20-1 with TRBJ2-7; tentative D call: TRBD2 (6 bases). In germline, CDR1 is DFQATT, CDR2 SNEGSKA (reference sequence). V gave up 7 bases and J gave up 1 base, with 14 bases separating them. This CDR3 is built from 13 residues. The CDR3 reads CSVSPGLSYEQYF. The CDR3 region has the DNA TGCAGTGTGTCCCCCGGACTATCCTACGAGCAGTACTTC.

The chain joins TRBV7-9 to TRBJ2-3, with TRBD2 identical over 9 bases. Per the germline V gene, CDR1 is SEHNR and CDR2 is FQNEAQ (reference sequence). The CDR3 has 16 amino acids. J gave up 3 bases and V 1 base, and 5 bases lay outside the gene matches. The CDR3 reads CASSLVRLAGTDTQYF. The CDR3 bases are TGTGCCAGCAGCTTAGTGCGGCTAGCGGGAACAGATACGCAGTATTTT.

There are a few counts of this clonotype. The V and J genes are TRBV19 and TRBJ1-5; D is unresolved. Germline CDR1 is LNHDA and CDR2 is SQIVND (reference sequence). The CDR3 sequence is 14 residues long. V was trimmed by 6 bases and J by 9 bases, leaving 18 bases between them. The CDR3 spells CASSSDGPDGPQHF. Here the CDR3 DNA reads TGTGCCAGTAGCTCGGACGGACCGGATGGGCCCCAGCATTTT.

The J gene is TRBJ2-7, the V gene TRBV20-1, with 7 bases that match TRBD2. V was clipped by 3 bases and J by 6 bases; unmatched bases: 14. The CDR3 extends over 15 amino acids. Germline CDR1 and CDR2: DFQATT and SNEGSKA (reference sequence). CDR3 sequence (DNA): TGCAGTGCTAGTTTGGCGGGAGTAGGAAGGGTCGAGCAGTACTTC. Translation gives CSASLAGVGRVEQYF.

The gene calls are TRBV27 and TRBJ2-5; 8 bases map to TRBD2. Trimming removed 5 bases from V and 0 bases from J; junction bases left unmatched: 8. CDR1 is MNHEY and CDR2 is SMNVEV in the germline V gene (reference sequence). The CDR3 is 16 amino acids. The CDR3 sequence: CASSLTGGGNQETQYF. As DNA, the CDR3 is TGTGCCAGCAGTCTGACTGGCGGGGGGAACCAAGAGACCCAGTACTTC.

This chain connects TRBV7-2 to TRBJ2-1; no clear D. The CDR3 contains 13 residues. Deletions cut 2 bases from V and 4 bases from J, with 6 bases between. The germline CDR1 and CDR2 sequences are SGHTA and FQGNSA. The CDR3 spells CASSLFVYNEQFF. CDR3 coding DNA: TGTGCCAGCAGCTTATTCGTTTACAATGAGCAGTTCTTC.

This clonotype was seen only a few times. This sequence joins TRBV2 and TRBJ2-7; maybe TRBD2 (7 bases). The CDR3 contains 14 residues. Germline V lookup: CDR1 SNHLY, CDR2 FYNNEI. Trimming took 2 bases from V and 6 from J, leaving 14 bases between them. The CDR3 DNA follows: TGTGCCAGCAGTGAATCACAGGGAGGGGGCGAGCAGTACTTC. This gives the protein CASSESQGGGEQYF.

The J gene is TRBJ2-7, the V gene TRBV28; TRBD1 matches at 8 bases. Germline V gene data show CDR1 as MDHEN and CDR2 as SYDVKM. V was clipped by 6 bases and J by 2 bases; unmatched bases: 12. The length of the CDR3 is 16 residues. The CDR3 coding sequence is TGTGCCAGCAGCCCAATTGGACAGGGTAAAACCTACGAGCAGTACTTC. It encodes CASSPIGQGKTYEQYF.

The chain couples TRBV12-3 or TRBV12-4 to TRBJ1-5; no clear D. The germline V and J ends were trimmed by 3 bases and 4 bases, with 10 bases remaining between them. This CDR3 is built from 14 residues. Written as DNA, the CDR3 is TGTGCCAGCAGTTTTCAGGCCCTAAATCAGCCCCAGCATTTT. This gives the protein CASSFQALNQPQHF.

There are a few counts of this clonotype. CDR3 amino acids: CSTSLSGLTRRNIQYF. In nucleotides, the CDR3 is TGCAGTACCTCCCTGTCGGGCCTCACCCGTCGAAACATTCAGTACTTC. The V and J genes are TRBV20-1 and TRBJ2-4; D is uncertain. The V gene lost 8 bases and the J gene lost 6 bases, with 26 bases spanning the gap. The CDR3 is 16 amino acids. Germline V CDR1 and CDR2: DFQATT, SNEGSKA (reference sequence).